This T cell receptor beta chain came from a study of cytomegalovirus exposure and HLA in healthy donors. The PCR used 60 Vbeta and 13 Jbeta primers. Here immunoSEQ multiplex PCR was the method, and the copy in TCRdb shows in-frame clones only, minus some. Of under 150,000 clones listed, approximately 9% are singletons. A few counts support this clone. The antigen is not known. Overall study findings and caveats: Later analysis indicated greater clonal expansion among HLA-associated TCR beta chains than among equally common other chains. Reportedly, fewer N-insertions than the roughly 600-donor mean appeared in an Asian-associated ancestry cluster in a later analysis.

The CDR3 extends over 15 amino acids. From germline, CDR1 is MDHEN and CDR2 SYDVKM. V lost 5 bases, J lost 1 base, and 6 bases stayed unmatched. This clonotype was sampled from a male donor in good health and CMV-seronegative. Sequenced input: PBMCs. The genes are TRBV28 and TRBJ2-3; 7 positions agree with TRBD2. The CDR3 bases are TGTGCCAGCAGTCGACTAGCTGGACGCACAGATACGCAGTATTTT. It is translated as CASSRLAGRTDTQYF.